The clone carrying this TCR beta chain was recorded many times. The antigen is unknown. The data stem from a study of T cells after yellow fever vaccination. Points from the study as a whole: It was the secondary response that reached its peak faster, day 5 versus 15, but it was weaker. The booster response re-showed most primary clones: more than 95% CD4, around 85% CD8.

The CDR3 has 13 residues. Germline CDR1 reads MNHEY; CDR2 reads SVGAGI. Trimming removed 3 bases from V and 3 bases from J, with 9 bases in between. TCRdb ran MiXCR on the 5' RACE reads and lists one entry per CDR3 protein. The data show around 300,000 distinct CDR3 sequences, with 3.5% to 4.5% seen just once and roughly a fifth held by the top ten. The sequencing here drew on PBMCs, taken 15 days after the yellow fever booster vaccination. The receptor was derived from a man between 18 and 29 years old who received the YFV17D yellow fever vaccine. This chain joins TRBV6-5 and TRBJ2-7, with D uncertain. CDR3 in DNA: TGTGCCAGCAGTTATAGGGCAGACTACGAGCAGTACTTC. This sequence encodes CASSYRADYEQYF.